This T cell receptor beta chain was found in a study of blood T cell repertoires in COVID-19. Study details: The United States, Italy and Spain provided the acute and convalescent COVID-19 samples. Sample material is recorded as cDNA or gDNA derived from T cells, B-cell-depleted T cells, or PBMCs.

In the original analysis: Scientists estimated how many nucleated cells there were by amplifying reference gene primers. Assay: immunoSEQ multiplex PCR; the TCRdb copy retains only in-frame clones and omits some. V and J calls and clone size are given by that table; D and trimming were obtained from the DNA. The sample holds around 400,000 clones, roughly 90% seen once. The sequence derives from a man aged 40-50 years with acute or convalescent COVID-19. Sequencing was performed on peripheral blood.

For the CDR3, the DNA is TGTGCCAGCAGCGTGGGAGAAAGGCTCTATGGCTACACCTTC. Amino acid sequence: CASSVGERLYGYTF. The chain couples TRBV9 to TRBJ1-2; D remains unclear. CDR3 length equals 14 residues. Germline lookup yields CDR1 SGDLS and CDR2 YYNGEE. Deletions cut 2 bases from V and 4 bases from J, with 12 bases between.